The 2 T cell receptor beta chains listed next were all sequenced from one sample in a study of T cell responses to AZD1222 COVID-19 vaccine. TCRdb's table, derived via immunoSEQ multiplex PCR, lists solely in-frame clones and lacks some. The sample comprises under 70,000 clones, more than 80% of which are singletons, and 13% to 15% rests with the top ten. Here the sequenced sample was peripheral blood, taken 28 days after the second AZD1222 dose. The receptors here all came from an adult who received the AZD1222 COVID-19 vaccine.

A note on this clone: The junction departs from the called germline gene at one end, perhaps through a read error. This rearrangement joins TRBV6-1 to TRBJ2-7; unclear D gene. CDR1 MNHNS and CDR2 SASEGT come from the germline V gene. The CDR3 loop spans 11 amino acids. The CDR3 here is CASGDLYEQYF. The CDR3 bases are TGTGCCAGCGGTGATCTCTACGAGCAGTACTTC.

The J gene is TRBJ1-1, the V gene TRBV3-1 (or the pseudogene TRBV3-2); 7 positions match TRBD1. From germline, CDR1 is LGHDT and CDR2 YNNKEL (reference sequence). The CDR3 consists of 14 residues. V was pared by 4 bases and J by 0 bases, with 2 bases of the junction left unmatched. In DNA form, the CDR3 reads TGTGCCAGCAGCCCGGACAGGTTGAACACTGAAGCTTTCTTT. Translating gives CASSPDRLNTEAFF.